This T cell receptor beta chain was observed in a study of T cell changes during pregnancy in multiple sclerosis. From germline, CDR1 is MNHNY and CDR2 SVGAGI (reference sequence). V shed 5 bases and J shed 7 bases, with 15 bases lying between them. There are 14 residues in the CDR3. Clones were read by immunoSEQ multiplex PCR, and TCRdb kept only the in-frame ones, dropping some. The table records 85,000 to 120,000 clones, about 90% of them present only once. The genes are TRBV6-6 and TRBJ1-5, with unresolved D. The receptor was isolated from a female donor with multiple sclerosis, enrolled in a pregnancy study. The material was peripheral blood, obtained before pregnancy. This chain's CDR3 is CASSPPIRGQPQHF. The CDR3 DNA reads TGTGCCAGCAGTCCCCCCATACGCGGGCAGCCCCAGCATTTT.